These 28 T cell receptor beta chains were sequenced from one sample in a study of cytomegalovirus exposure and HLA in healthy donors. The study ran its PCR with 60 Vbeta and 13 Jbeta primers. Only in-frame clones appear in the TCRdb table, and some are missing; sequencing was by immunoSEQ multiplex PCR. The table shows fewer than 90,000 clones, with approximately 72% occurring only once. Sequencing input: PBMCs. These receptor sequences come from a man aged 25 to 40 in good health and CMV-seropositive.

As regards this clone: Mismatch with germline at one junction end may stem from a read error. The rearrangement links TRBV7-9 to TRBJ2-7; D is perhaps TRBD1 (6 bases). The CDR3 is 16 amino acids. Germline CDR1 SEHNR, CDR2 FQNEAQ (reference sequence). The CDR3 nucleotides are TGTTCCAGCAGCTTAGGGATTGGCGGACAGTCCTACGAGCAGTACTTC. Translation gives CSSSLGIGGQSYEQYF.

The J gene is TRBJ2-7, the V gene TRBV5-4; 8 nucleotides match TRBD2. After removal of 4 bases from V and 3 bases from J, the junction contained 6 bases not matched to a gene. The CDR3 is 14 residues long. Germline CDR1 reads SGHNT; CDR2 reads YYREEE (reference sequence). The CDR3 region is CASSRGGVGYEQYF. The CDR3, as DNA: TGTGCCAGCAGCCGGGGGGGCGTAGGCTACGAGCAGTACTTC.

This clone occurred a few times. The chain employs TRBV7-9 and TRBJ2-3; D perhaps matches TRBD2 (5 bases). Trimming stripped 6 bases from V and 2 bases from J, with 12 bases between. This CDR3 is 14 amino acids long. Germline values: CDR1 SEHNR, CDR2 FQNEAQ (reference sequence). The CDR3, as DNA: TGTGCCAGCAGAATAACGGGGTACACAGATACGCAGTATTTT. It encodes CASRITGYTDTQYF.

The sample holds a few counts of this clone. The chain uses TRBV7-9 and TRBJ1-1; 10 bases map to TRBD1. CDR3 size: 14 residues. Germline V lookup: CDR1 SEHNR, CDR2 FQNEAQ (reference sequence). The junction had 8 bases not matched to a gene; V was cut back by 4 bases and J by 9 bases. The CDR3 nucleotides are TGTGCCAGCAGCTGGGGACAGGGGACAGGTAAAGCTTTCTTT. As protein: CASSWGQGTGKAFF.

The CDR3 DNA sequence: TGTGCCAGCAGCTTCTTTGAGCGACCCTACGAGCAGTACTTC. Translating gives CASSFFERPYEQYF. This sequence joins TRBV27 and TRBJ2-7; D uncertain. This CDR3 has 14 residues. The V gene's germline CDR1 is MNHEY and CDR2 SMNVEV (reference sequence). V shed 6 bases and J shed 2 bases, with 14 bases lying between them.

The chain carries TRBV7-8 and TRBJ2-4; TRBD1 is a possible D gene (6 bases). Germline-derived CDR1 and CDR2 are SGHVS and FQNEAQ. The CDR3 totals 14 residues. Trimming took off 1 base at V and 7 bases at J, with 11 bases between the two ends. This CDR3 is CASSLVGRGNIQYF. In nucleotides, the CDR3 is TGTGCCAGCAGCTTAGTAGGCAGGGGCAACATTCAGTACTTC.

The gene calls are TRBV7-9 and TRBJ2-5; D perhaps matches TRBD2 (5 bases). Deletions cut 0 bases from V and 1 base from J, with 9 bases between. CDR3 size: 15 residues. Germline lookup yields CDR1 SEHNR and CDR2 FQNEAQ (reference sequence). CDR3 in DNA: TGTGCCAGCAGCTTAGCGGACTTATCCCAAGAGACCCAGTACTTC. Its protein product is CASSLADLSQETQYF. The whole variable domain, remainder taken from reference TRBV7-9 and TRBJ2-5, is DTGVSQNPRHKITKRGQNVTFRCDPISEHNRLYWYRQTLGQGPEFLTYFQNEAQLEKSRLLSDRFSAERPKGSFSTLEIQRTEQGDSAMYLCASSLADLSQETQYFGPGTRLLVL.

The CDR3 region has the DNA TGTGCCAGCAGCTTAGGGGGACTAGCGGGGCTCCAAGAGACCCAGTACTTC. Translating gives CASSLGGLAGLQETQYF. The chain is built from TRBV7-9 and TRBJ2-5; TRBD2 aligns across 13 bases. V lost 1 base and J lost 1; bases outside the gene matches: 3. Germline V gives CDR1 SEHNR, CDR2 FQNEAQ (reference sequence). CDR3 length: 17 residues.

V gene TRBV19 combines with J gene TRBJ1-2; D is undetermined. This CDR3 has 13 amino acids. Per the germline V gene, CDR1 is LNHDA and CDR2 is SQIVND (reference sequence). Trimming took off 3 bases at V and 2 bases at J, with 7 bases between the two ends. The CDR3 spells CASSIKQNYGYTF. The CDR3 DNA is TGTGCCAGTAGTATCAAACAGAACTATGGCTACACCTTC.

This clone has more than one count but fewer than ten. In DNA form, the CDR3 reads TGTGCCAGCAGCTTGGCCTGGGGGACAGGACAACTGGGGGAACTGTTTTTT. This translates into CASSLAWGTGQLGELFF. The chain employs TRBV5-4 and TRBJ1-4, with TRBD1 matching over 8 bases. CDR1 SGHNT and CDR2 YYREEE come from the germline V gene (reference sequence). CDR3 length: 17 amino acids. Trimming at V came to 0 bases and at J to 12 bases, leaving 16 bases not matched to a gene. The complete variable domain, with remaining parts taken from reference TRBV5-4 and TRBJ1-4, reads ETGVTQSPTHLIKTRGQQVTLRCSSQSGHNTVSWYQQALGQGPQFIFQYYREEENGRGNFPPRFSGLQFPNYSSELNVNALELDDSALYLCASSLAWGTGQLGELFFGSGTQLSVL.

This clone was detected only once. The chain employs TRBV5-1 and TRBJ2-5; tentatively, D is TRBD2 (6 bases). The closer fit of TRBJ2-7 to the DNA end suggests the J call may be wrong. The CDR3 contains 15 residues. Germline lookup yields CDR1 SGHRS and CDR2 YFSETQ. For the CDR3, the DNA is TGCGCCAGCAGCTTGGTGGCGGGGATCTACTACGAGCAGTACTTC. Its protein product is CASSLVAGIYYEQYF.

The chain combines TRBV9 with TRBJ2-7, with 8 bases that match TRBD1. CDR1 and CDR2 (germline): SGDLS, YYNGEE. V lost 3 bases and J lost 3; bases outside the gene matches: 8. CDR3 size: 15 residues. The DNA for the CDR3 is TGTGCCAGCAGCGCCTGGGGGACAGGTCGCTACGAGCAGTACTTC. Translation: CASSAWGTGRYEQYF. Full variable domain (missing parts from reference TRBV9 and TRBJ2-7): DSGVTQTPKHLITATGQRVTLRCSPRSGDLSVYWYQQSLDQGLQFLIQYYNGEERAKGNILERFSAQQFPDLHSELNLSSLELGDSALYFCASSAWGTGRYEQYFGPGTRLTVT.

This chain uses TRBV18 with TRBJ1-6; possible D gene TRBD1, 6 bases. The CDR3 consists of 15 residues. Germline V gene sequence: CDR1 KGHSH, CDR2 LQKENI. V lost 6 bases to trimming and J lost 9 bases, with 18 bases between them. The CDR3 spells CASSLGTSDGSPLHF. CDR3 nucleotide sequence: TGTGCCAGCTCGCTGGGGACATCGGACGGTTCACCCCTCCACTTT. The full variable domain, completed using reference TRBV18 and TRBJ1-6, is NAGVMQNPRHLVRRRGQEARLRCSPMKGHSHVYWYRQLPEEGLKFMVYLQKENIIDESGMPKERFSAEFPKEGPSILRIQQVVRGDSAAYFCASSLGTSDGSPLHFGNGTRLTVT.

The chain employs TRBV5-5 and TRBJ2-7; D is unresolved. Trimming cost V 6 bases and J 0 bases, with 10 bases left between them. CDR3 length: 13 amino acids. Germline lookup yields CDR1 SGHKS and CDR2 YYEKEE (reference sequence). The CDR3 region is CASKAWASYEQYF. As DNA, the CDR3 is TGTGCCAGCAAGGCCTGGGCCTCCTACGAGCAGTACTTC.

V and J are TRBV13 and TRBJ2-4; no firm D call. CDR3 length equals 14 residues. V lost 4 bases to trimming and J lost 9 bases, with 16 bases between them. Germline CDR1 is PRHDT and CDR2 is FYEKMQ (reference sequence). As DNA, the CDR3 is TGTGCCAGCAGCTACCGCGGCGAAAGGAGCATTCAGTACTTC. It translates to CASSYRGERSIQYF.

The rearrangement links TRBV13 to TRBJ2-3, with TRBD2 identical over 9 bases. V lost 5 bases, J lost 2 bases, and 14 bases stayed unmatched. CDR1 and CDR2 (germline): PRHDT, FYEKMQ (reference sequence). The CDR3 sequence is 18 residues long. The CDR3: CASSPTLTAGGFTDTQYF. CDR3 nucleotides: TGTGCCAGCAGCCCTACTCTTACGGCGGGGGGGTTCACAGATACGCAGTATTTT. The variable domain in full, completed from reference TRBV13 and TRBJ2-3, reads AAGVIQSPRHLIKEKRETATLKCYPIPRHDTVYWYQQGPGQDPQFLISFYEKMQSDKGSIPDRFSAQQFSDYHSELNMSSLELGDSALYFCASSPTLTAGGFTDTQYFGPGTRLTVL.

This clone was recorded a few times. This sequence joins TRBV4-2 and TRBJ1-2; 8 bases map to TRBD1. The V gene's germline CDR1 is LGHNA and CDR2 YNFKEQ. V lost 0 bases, J lost 14 bases, and 17 bases stayed unmatched. This CDR3 has 16 amino acids. CDR3 loop: CASSQDLGDRTGPLTF. For the CDR3, the DNA is TGTGCCAGCAGCCAAGATCTTGGGGACAGGACAGGACCCCTTACCTTC.

The chain carries TRBV7-3 and TRBJ2-7, with TRBD2 matching 7 bases. This CDR3 has 14 residues. The V segment lost 5 bases and the J segment 1 base; nucleotides outside the gene matches: 5. Germline loops: CDR1 SGHTA, CDR2 FQGTGA. CDR3 in amino acids: CASSLGGGSYEQYF. CDR3 bases: TGTGCCAGCAGCCTAGGCGGGGGTTCCTACGAGCAGTACTTC.

The gene calls are TRBV13 and TRBJ1-2; D ambiguous. Germline V CDR1 and CDR2: PRHDT, FYEKMQ (reference sequence). V lost 5 bases and J 6 bases, leaving 7 bases between the germline ends. The CDR3 totals 11 residues. CDR3 loop: CASSLPHGYTF. CDR3 in DNA: TGTGCCAGCAGCCTCCCCCATGGCTACACCTTC. The full variable domain, its missing parts supplied by reference TRBV13 and TRBJ1-2, is AAGVIQSPRHLIKEKRETATLKCYPIPRHDTVYWYQQGPGQDPQFLISFYEKMQSDKGSIPDRFSAQQFSDYHSELNMSSLELGDSALYFCASSLPHGYTFGSGTRLTVV.

This chain joins TRBV5-5 and TRBJ2-7; TRBD2 might be the D (5 bases). Germline V lookup: CDR1 SGHKS, CDR2 YYEKEE (reference sequence). The V end lost 0 bases, the J end lost 6 bases, and 13 bases lay between the germline ends. The CDR3 runs 14 residues. CDR3 coding DNA: TGTGCCAGCAGCTTGGGATCGGGGTTGGGCGAGCAGTACTTC. This sequence encodes CASSLGSGLGEQYF.

The count of this clone is one. The chain links TRBV7-3 to TRBJ1-4, with 10 bases fitting TRBD1. The germline V gene encodes CDR1 SGHTA and CDR2 FQGTGA. Trimming cost V 2 bases and J 8 bases; bases outside gene matches: 23. The CDR3 has 21 residues. The CDR3 reads CASSLAGSLDRGLGGSEKLFF. In nucleotides, the CDR3 is TGTGCCAGCAGCTTAGCCGGGAGTTTAGACAGGGGGCTGGGTGGGTCGGAAAAACTGTTTTTT.

Only one count was recorded for this clone. The chain uses TRBV4-1 and TRBJ2-5; 10 nucleotides line up with TRBD1. This CDR3 comprises 16 residues. From germline, CDR1 is MGHRA and CDR2 YSYEKL. V trimming: 0 bases; J trimming: 5 bases; junction bases outside the gene matches: 6. The CDR3 is CASSQDTGTGAETQYF. The CDR3 nucleotides are TGCGCCAGCAGCCAAGATACCGGGACAGGGGCTGAGACCCAGTACTTC.

The CDR3, as DNA: TGCGCCAGCAGCTTGACAGGGGCGGGGATCGAGCAGTACTTC. Protein product: CASSLTGAGIEQYF. J is TRBJ2-7 and V is TRBV5-1, with a tentative D call TRBD1 (7 bases). The germline V and J ends were trimmed by 1 base and 6 bases, with 14 bases remaining between them. The germline V gene encodes CDR1 SGHRS and CDR2 YFSETQ. CDR3 length equals 14 residues.

V and J are TRBV18 and TRBJ1-2; the D gene is possibly TRBD1 (5 bases). The germline gives CDR1 KGHSH, CDR2 LQKENI. The CDR3 consists of 14 residues. V lost 0 bases, J lost 4 bases, and 9 bases lay in between. The DNA of the CDR3 is TGTGCCAGCTCACCACCGGGCACAGGCTATGGCTACACCTTC. Translation: CASSPPGTGYGYTF.

The chain has TRBV6-5 and TRBJ1-2; 11 bases are shared with TRBD1. V dropped 6 bases and J dropped 8; count of bases not matched to a gene: 8. The CDR3 consists of 14 residues. The germline CDR1 and CDR2 sequences are MNHEY and SVGAGI. CDR3 amino acids: CASSTRDRGRGYTF. As DNA, the CDR3 is TGTGCCAGCAGCACCCGGGACAGGGGGAGAGGCTACACCTTC.

The sample holds one count of this clone. J is TRBJ1-6 and V is TRBV9; TRBD1 might be the D (6 bases). The CDR3 has 13 amino acids. Trimming shortened V by 3 bases and J by 9 bases, and 10 bases separated the two germline ends. The germline V gene has CDR1 SGDLS and CDR2 YYNGEE. CDR3 sequence: CASSEQGGSPLHF. The CDR3 region has the DNA TGTGCCAGCAGCGAACAGGGTGGTTCACCCCTCCACTTT.

The gene calls are TRBV18 and TRBJ2-1; TRBD2 aligns across 9 bases. The length of the CDR3 is 13 residues. The ends lost 3 bases at V and 10 bases at J; junction bases unmatched: 4. Germline V gene sequence: CDR1 KGHSH, CDR2 LQKENI. CDR3 protein: CASSPLAGVEQFF. DNA of the CDR3: TGTGCCAGCTCACCCTTAGCGGGGGTCGAGCAGTTCTTC. Filled out from reference TRBV18 and TRBJ2-1, the complete variable domain reads NAGVMQNPRHLVRRRGQEARLRCSPMKGHSHVYWYRQLPEEGLKFMVYLQKENIIDESGMPKERFSAEFPKEGPSILRIQQVVRGDSAAYFCASSPLAGVEQFFGPGTRLTVL.

The chain's CDR3 is CASWGLGRVDTQYF. CDR3 DNA: TGTGCCAGCTGGGGACTAGGACGTGTAGATACGCAGTATTTT. The chain is built from TRBV6-5 and TRBJ2-3; 8 bases line up with TRBD2. Per the germline V gene, CDR1 is MNHEY and CDR2 is SVGAGI. The junction had 9 bases not matched to a gene; V was cut back by 8 bases and J by 5 bases. The CDR3 is made up of 14 amino acids.